The sequence of this T cell receptor (beta chain) was determined in a study of identical twins. The study's findings and limits: Partly confounded zero-insertion analyses could result from invariant MAIT and iNKT cells. Conclusions came from cross-sectional statistical analysis, not from following the same donors. Twin pairs' shared out-of-frame alpha sequences were enriched in low generation probability.

Unique molecular identifiers were present on cDNA, and template switching added a universal primer site. TCRdb reanalysed the 5' RACE reads using MiXCR and keeps one entry per CDR3 protein. The sample includes 1.5 million or so distinct CDR3 sequences, around 33% of them seen just once. Note on this clonotype: Its antigen remains unknown.

Sequencing was carried out using cord blood. The receptor was isolated from a newborn girl in good health.

The CDR3 sequence is CSARGRKSNQPQHF. The CDR3 DNA sequence: TGCAGTGCTCGGGGGCGAAAGAGCAATCAGCCCCAGCATTTT. J is TRBJ1-5 and V is TRBV20-1; tentative D call: TRBD1 (6 bases). The V and J ends lost 5 bases and 1 base respectively, with 12 bases between them. This CDR3 contains 14 residues. Per germline, CDR1 DFQATT and CDR2 SNEGSKA (reference sequence).